The 4 T cell receptor beta chains presented below share a single source sample, sequenced in a study of early T cells in non-severe SARS-CoV-2 infection. TCRdb passed the 5' RACE reads through MiXCR, listing each CDR3 protein once. The repertoire consists of around 67,000 distinct CDR3 sequences, with about an eighth occurring once and the leading ten covering roughly 5.8%. Material: whole blood, obtained at baseline. The receptors stem from an adult who was a healthcare worker with PCR-confirmed SARS-CoV-2 infection or an uninfected control (not recorded which).

This clonotype was detected a few times. V and J are TRBV20-1 and TRBJ2-7; the match to TRBD2 covers 9 bases. The CDR3 runs to 15 residues. Trimming at V came to 6 bases and at J to 2 bases, leaving 11 bases not matched to a gene. The germline V gene encodes CDR1 DFQATT and CDR2 SNEGSKA (reference sequence). The CDR3 nucleotides are TGCAGTGCCCGAAGGGCTAGCGGGGTCACCTACGAGCAGTACTTC. This sequence encodes CSARRASGVTYEQYF.

This clonotype has a count of ten or more. The rearrangement links TRBV3-1 to TRBJ1-1; no clear D gene. The CDR3 contains 11 residues. V gave up 1 base and J gave up 11 bases, with 8 bases separating them. Germline-derived CDR1 and CDR2 are LGHDT and YNNKEL (reference sequence). DNA for the CDR3: TGTGCCAGCAGCCAAGCTTCGATGGCTTTCTTT. Its protein is CASSQASMAFF.

To note about this clonotype: One junction end does not reproduce the germline sequence, and a read error may be involved. The rearrangement uses TRBV19 and TRBJ2-1; D possibly corresponds to TRBD1 (6 bases). Germline V gives CDR1 LNHDA, CDR2 SQIVND (reference sequence). This CDR3 spans 12 amino acids. This chain's CDR3 is CASSLSDSKKAF. The CDR3 DNA reads as TGTGCCAGTAGTCTTTCGGACAGCAAAAAGGCCTTC.

This clonotype has just a few counts. This rearrangement joins TRBV3-1 to TRBJ1-2, with 8 bases matching TRBD1. With V trimmed by 0 bases and J by 8 bases, 2 bases remained unmatched. Germline assignment: CDR1 LGHDT and CDR2 YNNKEL (reference sequence). The CDR3 extends over 13 amino acids. CDR3 DNA sequence: TGTGCCAGCAGCCAAGAGGCAGGGGGCGGCTACACCTTC. It codes for CASSQEAGGGYTF.